The 28 T cell receptor beta chains given below trace back to one sample, sequenced in a study of CD4 T cells in relation to SARS-CoV-2 and coronaviruses. Some clones are missing from TCRdb's copy, which holds only in-frame ones; the method was immunoSEQ multiplex PCR. The repertoire has 35,000 to 40,000 clones, more than 75% of them found once; the top ten carry 9% to 9.5%. Specimen: memory CD4+ T cells from PBMCs. These receptors all stem from an adult with COVID-19.

The chain uses TRBV5-3 and TRBJ2-1; a weak D match, TRBD2 (5 bases). TRBV5-3 is placed among ORFs of uncertain function. V lost 2 bases and J lost 10, with 16 bases in between. The CDR3 consists of 14 residues. In nucleotides, the CDR3 is TGTGCCAGAAGCTTCTTGGAGAGGGTACAGGAGCAGTTCTTC. It codes for CARSFLERVQEQFF.

The chain recombines TRBV4-3 with TRBJ2-5; 8 nucleotides match TRBD2. The CDR3 loop spans 17 amino acids. The J segment lost 5 bases and the V segment lost 0 bases, leaving 11 bases of the junction unmatched. In germline, CDR1 is LGHNA, CDR2 YSLEER. The CDR3 DNA is TGCGCCAGCAGCCAAGATTTGCCAGCGGGGGAGTGGGAGACCCAGTACTTC. Translated: CASSQDLPAGEWETQYF.

The chain employs TRBV5-4 and TRBJ1-2, with D possibly matching TRBD1 (5 bases). CDR1 is SGHNT and CDR2 is YYREEE in the germline V gene (reference sequence). Trimming shortened V by 4 bases and J by 4 bases, and 14 bases separated the two germline ends. The CDR3 extends over 14 amino acids. The CDR3, as DNA: TGTGCCAGCAGCCAGGACAACACGATCTATGGCTACACCTTC. Its protein product is CASSQDNTIYGYTF. Filled out from reference TRBV5-4 and TRBJ1-2, the complete variable domain reads ETGVTQSPTHLIKTRGQQVTLRCSSQSGHNTVSWYQQALGQGPQFIFQYYREEENGRGNFPPRFSGLQFPNYSSELNVNALELDDSALYLCASSQDNTIYGYTFGSGTRLTVV.

The chain has TRBV5-1 and TRBJ1-3, with D hard to call. The CDR3 extends over 15 amino acids. The ends were cut back, 0 bases at V and 4 bases at J, with 11 bases in the middle. Germline-derived CDR1 and CDR2 are SGHRS and YFSETQ. CDR3 coding DNA: TGCGCCAGCAGCTTGGCCGGAGGAACGGGAAACACCATATATTTT. Translating it yields CASSLAGGTGNTIYF.

V usage is TRBV27 and J usage is TRBJ2-2, with TRBD1 as a possible D gene (7 bases). Deletions cut 2 bases from V and 10 bases from J, with 17 bases between. Germline V gene sequence: CDR1 MNHEY, CDR2 SMNVEV (reference sequence). The CDR3 has 15 residues. The CDR3 bases are TGTGCCAGCAGTTTAGACGGCAGGGGGGACCTGGAGCTGTTTTTT. It encodes CASSLDGRGDLELFF.

This chain joins TRBV5-6 and TRBJ2-3; a possible D gene is TRBD2 (6 bases). CDR1 is SGHDT and CDR2 is YYEEEE in the germline V gene. V was trimmed by 0 bases and J by 1 base, leaving 6 bases between them. The CDR3 contains 14 residues. CDR3 residues: CASSLAGGTDTQYF. The CDR3 DNA reads as TGTGCCAGCAGCTTGGCGGGGGGCACAGATACGCAGTATTTT.

The V call is TRBV28, the J call TRBJ1-1, with D possibly TRBD1 on 6 matching bases. This CDR3 has 16 residues. The V and J ends lost 4 bases and 4 bases respectively, with 19 bases between them. Germline-derived CDR1 and CDR2 are MDHEN and SYDVKM. CDR3 sequence reads: CASSSSGNRVATEAFF. For the CDR3, the DNA is TGTGCCAGCAGTTCCTCCGGGAACAGGGTTGCCACTGAAGCTTTCTTT. Using reference TRBV28 and TRBJ1-1 for the parts outside the CDR3, the full variable domain is DVKVTQSSRYLVKRTGEKVFLECVQDMDHENMFWYRQDPGLGLRLIYFSYDVKMKEKGDIPEGYSVSREKKERFSLILESASTNQTSMYLCASSSSGNRVATEAFFGQGTRLTVV.

The chain employs TRBV24-1 and TRBJ2-5; tentatively, D is TRBD2 (5 bases). The germline CDR1 and CDR2 sequences are KGHDR and SFDVKD. V was pared by 5 bases and J by 4 bases, with 10 bases between. This CDR3 comprises 13 residues. CDR3: CATSGGPLETQYF. In DNA, the CDR3 is TGTGCCACCAGTGGCGGGCCCTTAGAGACCCAGTACTTC.

J is TRBJ2-1 and V is TRBV6-5; 7 bases align to TRBD2. There are 16 residues in the CDR3. The V segment lost 1 base and the J segment 5 bases; nucleotides outside the gene matches: 8. The germline gives CDR1 MNHEY, CDR2 SVGAGI. In nucleotides, the CDR3 is TGTGCCAGCAGTTACTGGGCTGGGACTACCCACAATGAGCAGTTCTTC. Its translation is CASSYWAGTTHNEQFF.

V and J are TRBV14 and TRBJ2-7; no firm D call. Per germline, CDR1 SGHDN and CDR2 FVKESK. Trimming cost V 1 base and J 5 bases, with 6 bases left between them. The CDR3 has 12 amino acids. This CDR3 reads CASSQARHEQYF. The CDR3 bases are TGTGCCAGCAGCCAAGCGAGGCACGAGCAGTACTTC.

The V call is TRBV5-1, the J call TRBJ2-7; D is possibly TRBD1 or TRBD2 (5 bases each). Germline CDR1 and CDR2: SGHRS and YFSETQ. Trimming removed 0 bases from V and 7 bases from J, with 17 bases in between. The CDR3 consists of 15 residues. The CDR3 loop reads CASSLGQGPSGEQYF. The CDR3 DNA sequence: TGCGCCAGCAGCTTGGGTCAGGGACCCTCTGGGGAGCAGTACTTC.

The CDR3: CASSQEIGGRRSDTQYF. Here the CDR3 DNA reads TGTGCCAGCAGCCAAGAAATCGGGGGGCGCAGGTCAGATACGCAGTATTTT. The chain links TRBV14 to TRBJ2-3; perhaps TRBD2 as D (7 bases). This CDR3 is 17 amino acids long. Germline lookup yields CDR1 SGHDN and CDR2 FVKESK. V was shortened by 0 bases and J by 4 bases, with 17 bases between the two germline ends.

The rearrangement uses TRBV7-8 and TRBJ2-3; the D is unclear. The germline V gene has CDR1 SGHVS and CDR2 FQNEAQ. The length of the CDR3 is 14 residues. V lost 3 bases, J lost 1 base, and 8 bases lay in between. The DNA of the CDR3 is TGTGCCAGCAGCTTGAACGACGGCACAGATACGCAGTATTTT. Amino acid sequence: CASSLNDGTDTQYF.

CDR3: CASSKQGTYGYTF. In DNA form, the CDR3 reads TGTGCCAGCAGCAAACAGGGTACCTATGGCTACACCTTC. The chain carries TRBV7-2 and TRBJ1-2, with D possibly TRBD1 on 6 matching bases. This CDR3 region has 13 residues. V lost 5 bases and J 4 bases, leaving 11 bases between the germline ends. Looked up from germline, CDR1 is SGHTA and CDR2 is FQGNSA.

The rearrangement joins TRBV9 to TRBJ2-2, with 8 bases that match TRBD1. The germline V gene has CDR1 SGDLS and CDR2 YYNGEE. The CDR3 sequence is 15 residues long. V was pared by 0 bases and J by 6 bases, with 4 bases of the junction left unmatched. The CDR3, as DNA: TGTGCCAGCAGCGTAGGTCAGGGGGCGTCCGGGGAGCTGTTTTTT. The encoded protein is CASSVGQGASGELFF.

The J gene is TRBJ1-4, the V gene TRBV5-4; 9 bases fit TRBD1. Germline CDR1 SGHNT, CDR2 YYREEE (reference sequence). V was clipped by 3 bases and J by 7 bases; unmatched bases: 4. The CDR3 runs to 14 residues. This CDR3 is CASSSGQGTEKLFF. In nucleotides, the CDR3 is TGTGCCAGCAGCTCTGGACAGGGGACTGAAAAACTGTTTTTT.

V is TRBV3-1 (or the pseudogene TRBV3-2) and J is TRBJ2-5; a possible D gene is TRBD1 (6 bases). The germline V gene encodes CDR1 LGHDT and CDR2 YNNKEL (reference sequence). Trimming stripped 7 bases from V and 5 bases from J, with 17 bases between. The CDR3 consists of 14 residues. CDR3 sequence (DNA): TGTGCCAGCACCGGGACACAAATCAGGGAGACCCAGTACTTC. Translation: CASTGTQIRETQYF.

CDR3 protein: CASSSLAGSSYEQYF. Written as DNA, the CDR3 is TGCGCCAGCAGCTCTTTAGCGGGGAGCTCCTACGAGCAGTACTTC. The V call is TRBV5-1, the J call TRBJ2-7; TRBD2 aligns across 8 bases. CDR1 SGHRS and CDR2 YFSETQ come from the germline V gene. This CDR3 region has 15 residues. V trimming: 3 bases; J trimming: 0 bases; junction bases outside the gene matches: 5. Full variable domain (rest looked up from reference TRBV5-1 and TRBJ2-7): KAGVTQTPRYLIKTRGQQVTLSCSPISGHRSVSWYQQTPGQGLQFLFEYFSETQRNKGNFPGRFSGRQFSNSRSEMNVSTLELGDSALYLCASSSLAGSSYEQYFGPGTRLTVT.

The chain carries TRBV3-1 (or the pseudogene TRBV3-2) and TRBJ2-7, with D possibly matching TRBD2 (6 bases). Germline CDR1 is LGHDT and CDR2 is YNNKEL (reference sequence). Trimming pared 3 bases from V and 2 bases from J, leaving 14 bases between. The CDR3 length is 15 residues. CDR3 sequence: CASSQLAINPYEQYF. The CDR3 DNA sequence: TGTGCCAGCAGCCAGCTAGCGATCAACCCCTACGAGCAGTACTTC.

This clone was seen only once. The chain employs TRBV5-1 and TRBJ1-1; a weak D match, TRBD1 (5 bases). CDR3 length equals 13 residues. Germline lookup yields CDR1 SGHRS and CDR2 YFSETQ. The V and J ends lost 4 bases and 4 bases respectively, with 11 bases between them. Here the CDR3 reads CASSLTVTTEAFF. In DNA form, the CDR3 reads TGCGCCAGCAGCCTGACAGTAACCACTGAAGCTTTCTTT.

V usage is TRBV5-1 and J usage is TRBJ2-5; D is tentatively TRBD1 or TRBD2 (6 bases each). Germline loops: CDR1 SGHRS, CDR2 YFSETQ. Trimming took 7 bases from V and 4 from J, leaving 11 bases between them. The CDR3 is 12 residues long. The CDR3 spells CASGGQGETQYF. DNA for the CDR3: TGCGCCAGCGGGGGGCAGGGAGAGACCCAGTACTTC.

The rearrangement joins TRBV7-2 to TRBJ2-5, with TRBD2 identical over 15 bases. CDR1 and CDR2 (germline): SGHTA, FQGNSA. V dropped 3 bases and J dropped 5; count of bases not matched to a gene: 10. CDR3 length: 18 residues. The CDR3 nucleotides read TGTGCCAGCAGCTTCCGAATTGGACTAGCGGGGGGGCGGGAGACCCAGTACTTC. Translating it yields CASSFRIGLAGGRETQYF.

This chain joins TRBV11-3 and TRBJ2-1; D gene ambiguous. The CDR3 consists of 13 residues. The V end lost 0 bases, the J end lost 5 bases, and 5 bases lay between the germline ends. CDR1 SGHNT and CDR2 YENEEA come from the germline V gene. The CDR3 DNA reads TGTGCCAGCAGCTTAGAACAAAACAATGAGCAGTTCTTC. Protein sequence: CASSLEQNNEQFF.

The J gene is TRBJ2-1, the V gene TRBV2; 12 bases line up with TRBD2. CDR1 is SNHLY and CDR2 is FYNNEI in the germline V gene. This CDR3 contains 13 residues. V trimming: 6 bases; J trimming: 13 bases; junction bases outside the gene matches: 7. CDR3 sequence (DNA): TGTGCCAGCAGCGACGGACTAGCGGGGAATCAGTTCTTC. Residues: CASSDGLAGNQFF. Using reference TRBV2 and TRBJ2-1 for the parts outside the CDR3, the full variable domain is EPEVTQTPSHQVTQMGQEVILRCVPISNHLYFYWYRQILGQKVEFLVSFYNNEISEKSEIFDDQFSVERPDGSNFTLKIRSTKLEDSAMYFCASSDGLAGNQFFGPGTRLTVL.

The rearrangement joins TRBV2 to TRBJ2-2; D is perhaps TRBD1 (5 bases). The CDR3 has 15 residues. CDR1 and CDR2 from the germline V gene are SNHLY and FYNNEI. The V and J ends lost 8 bases and 3 bases respectively, with 16 bases between them. CDR3 loop: CASRRQLQDTGELFF. The CDR3 bases are TGTGCCAGCCGGAGACAGCTGCAGGACACCGGGGAGCTGTTTTTT.

CDR3: CASHETFNQPQHF. The CDR3 nucleotides read TGTGCCAGCCACGAGACTTTCAATCAGCCCCAGCATTTT. This rearrangement joins TRBV6-5 to TRBJ1-5; D is unclear. The CDR3 covers 13 residues. Trimming took off 8 bases at V and 3 bases at J, with 11 bases between the two ends. Germline V lookup: CDR1 MNHEY, CDR2 SVGAGI.

The chain carries TRBV7-2 and TRBJ2-5, with D tentatively TRBD1 or TRBD2 (6 bases each). V lost 3 bases and J lost 5, with 13 bases in between. The CDR3 consists of 14 residues. The germline V gene has CDR1 SGHTA and CDR2 FQGNSA. This CDR3 is CASSFRGATETQYF. The CDR3 coding sequence is TGTGCCAGCAGCTTTAGGGGGGCCACGGAGACCCAGTACTTC.

The gene calls are TRBV12-5 and TRBJ2-5; TRBD1 might be the D (5 bases). The CDR3 has 13 residues. Germline V lookup: CDR1 LGHNT, CDR2 FRNRAP. Trimming stripped 5 bases from V and 3 bases from J, with 10 bases between. The CDR3 nucleotides are TGTGCTAGTGGTATACAGGTGGAAGAGACCCAGTACTTC. Protein sequence: CASGIQVEETQYF.